This TCR beta chain comes out of a study of blood T cell repertoires in COVID-19. Study context: Some COVID-19 samples were acute and others convalescent; all came from the United States, Italy and Spain.

In the original processing: Amplification with reference gene primers provided the estimates of nucleated cell counts. Sequencing was performed with immunoSEQ multiplex PCR; in TCRdb, only in-frame clones are kept and a portion is missing. That table gives V, J and clone size, and the DNA gave D and trimming. The sample includes roughly 160,000 clones, about 86% of them seen just once. Germline CDR1 SGHRS, CDR2 YFSETQ. V was pared by 0 bases and J by 2 bases, with 9 bases between. This CDR3 spans 15 amino acids. This clone appeared once. Sequences were obtained from peripheral blood. The rearrangement uses TRBV5-1 and TRBJ1-3, with D possibly TRBD1 on 6 matching bases. This sequence was found in a man aged 70 or older with active or convalescent COVID-19. The CDR3 is CASSLGTGTGNTIYF. CDR3 bases: TGCGCCAGCAGCTTGGGTACAGGGACTGGAAACACCATATATTTT. The variable domain in full, completed from reference TRBV5-1 and TRBJ1-3, reads KAGVTQTPRYLIKTRGQQVTLSCSPISGHRSVSWYQQTPGQGLQFLFEYFSETQRNKGNFPGRFSGRQFSNSRSEMNVSTLELGDSALYLCASSLGTGTGNTIYFGEGSWLTVV.